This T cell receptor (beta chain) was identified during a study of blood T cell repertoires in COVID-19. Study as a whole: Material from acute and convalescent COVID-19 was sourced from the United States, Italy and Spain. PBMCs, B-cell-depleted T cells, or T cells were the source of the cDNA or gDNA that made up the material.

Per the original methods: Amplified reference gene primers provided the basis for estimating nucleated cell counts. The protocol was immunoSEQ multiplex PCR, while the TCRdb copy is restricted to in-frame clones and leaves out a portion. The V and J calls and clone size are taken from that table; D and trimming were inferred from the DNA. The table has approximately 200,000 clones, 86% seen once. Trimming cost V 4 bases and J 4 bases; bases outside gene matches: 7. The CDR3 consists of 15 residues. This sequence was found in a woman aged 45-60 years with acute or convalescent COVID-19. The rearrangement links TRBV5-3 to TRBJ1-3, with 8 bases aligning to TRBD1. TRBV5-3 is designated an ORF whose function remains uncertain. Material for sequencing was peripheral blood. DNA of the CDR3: TGTGCCAGAAGCCCATTCAGGGGGCGCGGAAACACCATATATTTT. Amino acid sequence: CARSPFRGRGNTIYF.